The sequence of this T cell receptor (beta chain) was determined in a study of cytomegalovirus exposure and HLA in healthy donors. Study-level results: Later on, an analysis tied approximately 15,000 TCR beta sequences to HLA alleles at 0.05 false discovery rate. The study labeled more than 150 TCR beta chains cytomegalovirus-associated.

PCR involved 60 Vbeta and 13 Jbeta primers. Profiled with immunoSEQ multiplex PCR; TCRdb holds only in-frame clones, not every one. Here the sample table reports under 200,000 clones. As for this clone: As yet, its antigen is unknown.

The CDR3 is made up of 17 amino acids. Trimming took 1 base from V and 0 from J, leaving 13 bases between them. Germline V gene data show CDR1 as SEHNR and CDR2 as FQNEAQ (reference sequence). This chain links TRBV7-9 with TRBJ1-5, with D perhaps matching TRBD1 (6 bases). The TCR sequence derives from a man aged 25 to 45 in good health and CMV-seronegative. Input material: PBMCs. The CDR3 reads CASSLGAGARSNQPQHF. The DNA of the CDR3 is TGTGCCAGCAGCTTAGGGGCGGGGGCCCGTAGCAATCAGCCCCAGCATTTT.